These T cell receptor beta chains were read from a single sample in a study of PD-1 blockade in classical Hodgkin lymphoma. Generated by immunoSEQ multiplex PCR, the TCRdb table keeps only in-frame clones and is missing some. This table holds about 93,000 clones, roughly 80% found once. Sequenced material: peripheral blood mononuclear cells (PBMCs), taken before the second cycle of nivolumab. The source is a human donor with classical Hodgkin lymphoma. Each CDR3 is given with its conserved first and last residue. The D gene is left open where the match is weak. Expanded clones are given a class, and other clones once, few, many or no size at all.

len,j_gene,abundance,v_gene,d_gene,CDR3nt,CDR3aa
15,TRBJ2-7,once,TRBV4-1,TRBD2,TGCGCCAGCAGCCGCGACCTAGCGGGCGGGTACGAGCAGTACTTC,CASSRDLAGGYEQYF
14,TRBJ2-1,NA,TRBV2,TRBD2,TGTGCCAGCAGTCGACTAGCGGGGCTCAATGAGCAGTTCTTC,CASSRLAGLNEQFF
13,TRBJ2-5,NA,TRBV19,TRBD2,TGTGCCAGTCACCTAGCGGGGCGGGAGACCCAGTACTTC,CASHLAGRETQYF
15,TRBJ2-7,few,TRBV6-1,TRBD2,TGTGCCAGCAGTGGGCAGCGGGAGGTCGTCTGGCAGCAGTACTTC,CASSGQREVVWQQYF
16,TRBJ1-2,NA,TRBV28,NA,TGTGCCAGCAGAAGCTCCCGTGAGGGGGTCGGCTATGGCTACACCTTC,CASRSSREGVGYGYTF
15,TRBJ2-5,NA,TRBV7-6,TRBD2,TGTGCCAGCAGCGCAGGGGGTAGCGGGGGCGAGACCCAGTACTTC,CASSAGGSGGETQYF
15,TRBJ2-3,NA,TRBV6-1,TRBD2,TGTGCCAGCAGTGGCTTAGCGGGAGGTTCAGATACGCAGTATTTT,CASSGLAGGSDTQYF
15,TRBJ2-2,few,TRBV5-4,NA,TGTGCCAGCAGCTTCCCCACATTGGGGGCTGGGGAGCTGTTTTTT,CASSFPTLGAGELFF
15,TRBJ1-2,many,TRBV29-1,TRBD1,TGCAGCGTGGGAGGGGACAGTCTATCTAACTATGGCTACACCTTC,CSVGGDSLSNYGYTF
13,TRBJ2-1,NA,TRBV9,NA,TGTGCCAGCAGCGTAGTGGCAGGGAGTGAGCAGTTCTTC,CASSVVAGSEQFF
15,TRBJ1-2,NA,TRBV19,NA,TGTGCCAGTAGCATCGGCCCCGGGACACTCTACGGCTACACCTTC,CASSIGPGTLYGYTF
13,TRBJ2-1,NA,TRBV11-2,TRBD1,TGTGCCAGCAGCAAGGGACAGTACAATGAGCAGTTCTTC,CASSKGQYNEQFF
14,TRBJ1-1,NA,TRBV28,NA,TGTGCCAGCAGTTTAGTACAGACGAACACTGAAGCTTTCTTT,CASSLVQTNTEAFF
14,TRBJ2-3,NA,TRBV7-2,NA,TGTGCCAGCAGCCACCCGGGCCTCACAGATACGCAGTATTTT,CASSHPGLTDTQYF
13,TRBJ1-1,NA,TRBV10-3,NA,TGTGCCATCAGCAGGGAGATGAACACTGAAGCTTTCTTT,CAISREMNTEAFF
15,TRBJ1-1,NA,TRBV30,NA,TGTGCCTGGAGTCAACTTATTAACGGTCGGACTGAAGCTTTCTTT,CAWSQLINGRTEAFF
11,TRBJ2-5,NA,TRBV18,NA,TGTGCCAGCTCAACGAAGGAGACCCAGTACTTC,CASSTKETQYF
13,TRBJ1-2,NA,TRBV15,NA,TGTGCCACCAGCAGAGCGCAGGGCGACGGCTACACCTTC,CATSRAQGDGYTF
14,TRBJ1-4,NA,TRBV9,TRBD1,TGTGCCAGCAGCACAGACAGGGGTGGCGAAAAACTGTTTTTT,CASSTDRGGEKLFF
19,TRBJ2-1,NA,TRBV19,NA,TGTGCCAGTAGTTCAAGCCGGCACGGACGGAGTTGGTTAGGTAATGAGCAGTTCTTC,CASSSSRHGRSWLGNEQFF
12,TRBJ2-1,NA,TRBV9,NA,TGTGCCAGCAGCGTAGGCGCCAGTGAGCAGTTCTTC,CASSVGASEQFF
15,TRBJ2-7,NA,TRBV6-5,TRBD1,TGTGCCAGCAGTCCCGGGACAGGGCTGACCTACGAGCAGTACTTC,CASSPGTGLTYEQYF
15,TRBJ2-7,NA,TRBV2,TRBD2,TGTGCCAACAGCTCGACTAGCGGGAAGCCCTACGAGCAGTACTTC,CANSSTSGKPYEQYF
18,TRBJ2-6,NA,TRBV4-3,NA,TGCGCCAGCAGCCAAGGGGGGGACAGTTACTCTGGGGCCAACGTCCTGACTTTC,CASSQGGDSYSGANVLTF
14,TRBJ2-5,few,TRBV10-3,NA,TGTGCCACCAGAATTTGGACGGATCAAGAGACCCAGTACTTC,CATRIWTDQETQYF